The 14 T cell receptor beta chains below come from one sample, sequenced in a study of shared clonotypes between healthy human individuals (dated by TCRdb to 2019 to 2021). The library was prepared using the immunoSEQ multiplex PCR assay. This immuneACCESS table, as held by TCRdb, lists in-frame sequences with V and J called but not all clones. Of the missing ones, under half trace to an unresolved V gene in checked studies; the others have no known cause. The sample table lists just over 2,000,000 clones, 85% to 95% of them with a count of one. About 0.13% of the sample rests with the top ten. Sequenced sample: naive CD4+ T cells sorted from blood. In the paper's terms, the cell subset or site label means: CD45RA+ positively selected. The receptors stem from a man aged 18 to 29 in good health.

The chain carries TRBV6-1 and TRBJ1-3; D might be TRBD1 (6 bases). The V end was cut by 5 bases, the J end by 1 base, with 12 bases between. The CDR3 sequence is 15 residues long. The germline V gene has CDR1 MNHNS and CDR2 SASEGT. The CDR3 spells CASSLRGMSGNTIYF. The CDR3 nucleotides are TGTGCCAGCAGTCTCAGGGGAATGTCTGGAAACACCATATATTTT.

The chain employs TRBV10-3 and TRBJ2-1; the D call may be TRBD1 or TRBD2 (6 bases each). Germline values: CDR1 ENHRY, CDR2 SYGVKD. V was cut by 7 bases and J by 8 bases, with 18 bases left in between. The CDR3 contains 14 residues. The CDR3 DNA is TGTGCCATCACCGAGGGGGGCGGGACGGATGAGCAGTTCTTC. It is translated as CAITEGGGTDEQFF.

The V call is TRBV29-1, the J call TRBJ2-7; D possibly corresponds to TRBD2 (6 bases). The CDR3 covers 14 residues. Between the trimmed V and J ends, which lost 7 bases and 0 bases, there was a span of 16 bases. The germline V gene encodes CDR1 SQVTM and CDR2 ANQGSEA. For the CDR3, the DNA is TGCAGCGCATCCCGGGGGTATAGCTCCTACGAGCAGTACTTC. Protein sequence: CSASRGYSSYEQYF.

This chain uses TRBV5-1 with TRBJ2-3; tentative D call: TRBD1 (5 bases). The germline gives CDR1 SGHRS, CDR2 YFSETQ. This CDR3 is built from 13 residues. Trimming pared 4 bases from V and 2 bases from J, leaving 8 bases between. This chain's CDR3 is CASSIGATDTQYF. The CDR3 DNA is TGCGCCAGCAGCATTGGGGCCACAGATACGCAGTATTTT.

To note about this clone: The sample carries other DNA sequences with the same CDR3. The chain joins TRBV5-4 to TRBJ1-1; no definite D call. V lost 0 bases to trimming and J lost 3 bases, with 6 bases between them. The CDR3 totals 13 residues. In germline, CDR1 is SGHNT, CDR2 YYREEE (reference sequence). The CDR3 region has the DNA TGTGCCAGCAGCTTGGACCGATACACTGAAGCTTTCTTT. This codes for CASSLDRYTEAFF. Using reference TRBV5-4 and TRBJ1-1 for the parts outside the CDR3, the full variable domain is ETGVTQSPTHLIKTRGQQVTLRCSSQSGHNTVSWYQQALGQGPQFIFQYYREEENGRGNFPPRFSGLQFPNYSSELNVNALELDDSALYLCASSLDRYTEAFFGQGTRLTVV.

V and J are TRBV7-9 and TRBJ2-2, with no clear D. Germline CDR1 is SEHNR and CDR2 is FQNEAQ (reference sequence). The CDR3 has 18 amino acids. Trimming shortened V by 7 bases and J by 3 bases, and 24 bases separated the two germline ends. The CDR3 region is CASTSVKQRVRYTGELFF. DNA for the CDR3: TGTGCCAGCACCTCTGTCAAACAGAGAGTTCGCTACACCGGGGAGCTGTTTTTT.

This clone was recorded only once. CDR3 nucleotides: TGTGCAAAGGGGGGCAGCTATGGCTACACCTTC. It is translated as CAKGGSYGYTF. V is TRBV30 and J is TRBJ1-2, with D maybe TRBD1 (6 bases). Germline V gives CDR1 GTSNPN, CDR2 SVGIG (reference sequence). The CDR3 totals 11 residues.

The rearrangement uses TRBV6-5 and TRBJ2-5, with D possibly TRBD1 on 6 matching bases. The CDR3 contains 14 residues. Germline V CDR1 and CDR2: MNHEY, SVGAGI. V was cut by 2 bases and J by 5 bases, with 12 bases left in between. This CDR3 reads CASSYPGQRETQYF. The CDR3 DNA reads as TGTGCCAGCAGTTACCCGGGACAAAGGGAGACCCAGTACTTC.

The chain links TRBV27 to TRBJ1-2; D gene unclear. Germline V gene lookup returns CDR1 MNHEY and CDR2 SMNVEV (reference sequence). CDR3 length equals 13 residues. V shed 4 bases and J shed 6 bases, with 12 bases lying between them. In DNA, the CDR3 is TGTGCCAGCAGTTCCATATTGGGTCATGGCTACACCTTC. Protein sequence: CASSSILGHGYTF.

This chain uses TRBV5-1 with TRBJ1-1, with TRBD1 identical over 10 bases. The CDR3 runs 15 residues. Per germline, CDR1 SGHRS and CDR2 YFSETQ. Germline trimming cut 2 bases from V and 0 bases from J; bases unmatched to any gene: 1. CDR3 in amino acids: CASSFGTGVNTEAFF. CDR3 DNA sequence: TGCGCCAGCAGCTTCGGGACAGGGGTGAACACTGAAGCTTTCTTT.

This chain uses TRBV27 with TRBJ2-1; TRBD2 aligns across 11 bases. Per the germline V gene, CDR1 is MNHEY and CDR2 is SMNVEV (reference sequence). CDR3 size: 18 residues. V trimming: 1 base; J trimming: 5 bases; junction bases outside the gene matches: 10. This CDR3 reads CASSLYPQLAGVDNEQFF. CDR3 nucleotides: TGTGCCAGCAGTTTATACCCCCAACTAGCGGGAGTCGACAATGAGCAGTTCTTC.

This chain connects TRBV29-1 to TRBJ1-2; D possibly corresponds to TRBD1 (5 bases). V was trimmed by 4 bases and J by 8 bases, leaving 11 bases between them. Germline-derived CDR1 and CDR2 are SQVTM and ANQGSEA. The CDR3 is 11 residues long. CDR3 amino acids: CSVGQGEGYTF. The CDR3 DNA reads TGCAGCGTTGGCCAGGGCGAGGGCTACACCTTC.

This clone was seen a single time. This chain connects TRBV4-1 to TRBJ2-1; D might be TRBD2 (6 bases). Trimming shortened V by 8 bases and J by 5 bases, and 16 bases separated the two germline ends. Germline V lookup: CDR1 MGHRA, CDR2 YSYEKL. This CDR3 spans 14 amino acids. This CDR3 reads CASRRGGENNEQFF. Here the CDR3 DNA reads TGCGCCAGCCGGAGGGGCGGGGAAAACAATGAGCAGTTCTTC.

This chain joins TRBV30 and TRBJ2-2, with TRBD2 identical over 10 bases. The CDR3 is made up of 15 amino acids. Looked up from germline, CDR1 is GTSNPN and CDR2 is SVGIG (reference sequence). J gave up 1 base and V 7 bases, and 6 bases lay outside the gene matches. DNA for the CDR3: TGTGCCTTCCTTAGGACTAGCGGGAACACCGGGGAGCTGTTTTTT. It is translated as CAFLRTSGNTGELFF.